These 28 T cell receptor beta chains were all obtained from the same sample, sequenced in a study of blood T cell repertoires in COVID-19. The assay was immunoSEQ multiplex PCR, and TCRdb's table has in-frame clones only and misses some. The sample holds fewer than 35,000 clones, about 88% seen once. The sample consisted of peripheral blood. These receptors all stem from a man aged 70-80 years with active or convalescent COVID-19.

The rearrangement uses TRBV28 and TRBJ1-1, with D perhaps TRBD1 (6 bases). The CDR3 spans 11 residues. V was shortened by 6 bases and J by 10 bases, with 12 bases between the two germline ends. CDR1 and CDR2 (germline): MDHEN, SYDVKM. CDR3 in amino acids: CASRVTGLAFF. CDR3 DNA: TGTGCCAGCAGGGTAACAGGGTTAGCTTTCTTT.

The table lists this clone with a count of one. The chain combines TRBV23-1 with TRBJ2-7, with D possibly matching TRBD2 (6 bases). TRBV23-1 is classed as an ORF, of uncertain function. This CDR3 is 10 amino acids long. The V end lost 4 bases, the J end lost 11 bases, and 9 bases lay between the germline ends. CDR3 nucleotide sequence: TGCGCCAGCAGTCTACCTAGCGAGTACGTC. This codes for CASSLPSEYV.

The CDR3 region has the DNA TGTGCCAGCAGCTTACAAGCGGGGGGGGCAGCGGGCAATGAGCAGTTCTTC. Its protein is CASSLQAGGAAGNEQFF. The chain combines TRBV7-2 with TRBJ2-1; 10 nucleotides agree with TRBD2. The CDR3 is 17 amino acids. The ends lost 2 bases at V and 6 bases at J; junction bases unmatched: 10. From germline, CDR1 is SGHTA and CDR2 FQGNSA.

J is TRBJ1-4 and V is TRBV3-1 (or the pseudogene TRBV3-2), with a tentative D call TRBD1 (6 bases). Germline V CDR1 and CDR2: LGHDT, YNNKEL (reference sequence). This CDR3 has 16 amino acids. The V end lost 6 bases, the J end lost 5 bases, and 19 bases lay between the germline ends. CDR3 in amino acids: CASRPPPGGRNEKLFF. The CDR3 DNA sequence: TGTGCCAGCAGACCCCCCCCCGGGGGGCGGAATGAAAAACTGTTTTTT.

The V gene is TRBV19, the J gene TRBJ1-5; D is ambiguous. This CDR3 has 14 residues. CDR1 is LNHDA and CDR2 is SQIVND in the germline V gene (reference sequence). The germline V and J ends were trimmed by 6 bases and 6 bases, with 15 bases remaining between them. The CDR3 is CASSPREGVQPQHF. In nucleotides, the CDR3 is TGTGCCAGTAGCCCTCGAGAAGGAGTTCAGCCCCAGCATTTT.

This chain uses TRBV14 with TRBJ2-3, with D maybe TRBD2 (6 bases). V dropped 0 bases and J dropped 4 bases, with 20 bases sitting between them. The V gene's germline CDR1 is SGHDN and CDR2 FVKESK. CDR3 length equals 18 residues. The CDR3 protein is CASSQDRAGLNLADTQYF. The CDR3 DNA is TGTGCCAGCAGCCAAGATCGTGCGGGACTGAACTTGGCAGATACGCAGTATTTT. The whole variable domain, filled in from reference TRBV14 and TRBJ2-3, reads EAGVTQFPSHSVIEKGQTVTLRCDPISGHDNLYWYRRVMGKEIKFLLHFVKESKQDESGMPNNRFLAERTGGTYSTLKVQPAELEDSGVYFCASSQDRAGLNLADTQYFGPGTRLTVL.

This rearrangement joins TRBV7-2 to TRBJ1-3; the match to TRBD1 covers 7 bases. The CDR3 sequence is 17 residues long. The germline V gene has CDR1 SGHTA and CDR2 FQGNSA. Unmatched junction bases numbered 6, after V lost 1 base and J lost 0 bases. The CDR3 is CASSLGLGQNSGNTIYF. CDR3 nucleotide sequence: TGTGCCAGCAGCTTAGGCTTGGGACAGAACTCTGGAAACACCATATATTTT.

Only one count was recorded for this clone. The chain recombines TRBV27 with TRBJ1-1, with TRBD1 matching 7 bases. Germline V lookup: CDR1 MNHEY, CDR2 SMNVEV (reference sequence). The CDR3 sequence is 13 residues long. V lost 6 bases, J lost 4 bases, and 5 bases stayed unmatched. CDR3 region: CASRDTGVTEAFF. The CDR3, as DNA: TGTGCCAGCAGAGACACAGGGGTCACTGAAGCTTTCTTT.

This chain uses TRBV5-1 with TRBJ1-2, with 10 bases lining up with TRBD1. Unmatched junction bases numbered 6, after V lost 4 bases and J lost 6 bases. CDR1 and CDR2 from the germline V gene are SGHRS and YFSETQ. The CDR3 has 14 amino acids. Here the CDR3 DNA reads TGCGCCAGCAGCGCAGGACAGGGGGTGAATGGCTACACCTTC. This codes for CASSAGQGVNGYTF.

J is TRBJ2-3 and V is TRBV9, with TRBD2 matching over 11 bases. Germline V lookup: CDR1 SGDLS, CDR2 YYNGEE. With 1 base clipped from V and 0 bases from J, the junction kept 7 bases outside the gene matches. CDR3 length: 18 residues. Here the CDR3 reads CASSVPLAGGLSTDTQYF. CDR3 in DNA: TGTGCCAGCAGCGTACCTCTAGCGGGGGGCCTCAGCACAGATACGCAGTATTTT.

The rearrangement joins TRBV11-2 to TRBJ2-3; D is perhaps TRBD1 (6 bases). Trimming removed 4 bases at V and 10 bases at J, with 12 bases between. The germline V gene has CDR1 SGHAT and CDR2 FQNNGV. This CDR3 is built from 12 residues. CDR3 in amino acids: CASSSQGAAQYF. The CDR3 DNA sequence: TGTGCCAGCAGCTCACAGGGTGCTGCGCAGTATTTT. The full variable domain, in which reference TRBV11-2 and TRBJ2-3 provide the parts outside the CDR3, is EAGVAQSPRYKIIEKRQSVAFWCNPISGHATLYWYQQILGQGPKLLIQFQNNGVVDDSQLPKDRFSAERLKGVDSTLKIQPAKLEDSAVYLCASSSQGAAQYFGPGTRLTVL.

The genes are TRBV30 and TRBJ2-5, with 10 bases that match TRBD1. CDR1 is GTSNPN, CDR2 SVGIG, per germline (reference sequence). Trimming took 5 bases from V and 2 from J; bases not matched to a gene: 8. The CDR3 consists of 15 residues. This chain's CDR3 is CAWAGPGQGQETQYF. The CDR3 DNA follows: TGTGCCTGGGCGGGACCGGGACAGGGGCAAGAGACCCAGTACTTC.

This clone was seen once. The V call is TRBV10-3, the J call TRBJ1-2; 11 bases match TRBD1. The CDR3 length is 14 residues. Germline trimming cut 7 bases from V and 7 bases from J; bases unmatched to any gene: 8. The germline CDR1 and CDR2 sequences are ENHRY and SYGVKD. The CDR3 DNA is TGTGCCATCACTGACGGACAGGGGGCGCGTGGCTACACCTTC. Translation gives CAITDGQGARGYTF.

This chain links TRBV18 with TRBJ1-1; D ambiguous. V was cut by 0 bases and J by 4 bases, with 9 bases left in between. This CDR3 comprises 14 residues. CDR1 is KGHSH and CDR2 is LQKENI in the germline V gene. The CDR3 is CASSPPALSTEAFF. For the CDR3, the DNA is TGTGCCAGCTCACCACCCGCACTGAGCACTGAAGCTTTCTTT.

J is TRBJ1-2 and V is TRBV10-3, with D possibly matching TRBD1 (5 bases). With 6 bases removed from V and 1 base from J, the gap between germline ends came to 18 bases. There are 16 residues in the CDR3. Germline V lookup: CDR1 ENHRY, CDR2 SYGVKD. CDR3: CAISGDVAGNNYGYTF. DNA for the CDR3: TGTGCCATCAGCGGGGACGTGGCGGGAAATAACTATGGCTACACCTTC.

The V call is TRBV18, the J call TRBJ2-7, with 7 bases that match TRBD2. This CDR3 spans 15 amino acids. Germline loops: CDR1 KGHSH, CDR2 LQKENI. Trimming cost V 3 bases and J 7 bases; bases outside gene matches: 12. The CDR3 sequence is CASSPPGVRRGEQYV. As DNA, the CDR3 is TGTGCCAGCTCACCCCCTGGAGTCAGGCGGGGGGAGCAGTACGTC.

This chain joins TRBV6-5 and TRBJ2-2; no definite D call. The CDR3 length is 14 residues. Germline V CDR1 and CDR2: MNHEY, SVGAGI. Between the trimmed V and J ends, which lost 4 bases and 0 bases, there was a span of 6 bases. The CDR3 DNA reads as TGTGCCAGCAGTTTGGGCTCGAACACCGGGGAGCTGTTTTTT. Protein sequence: CASSLGSNTGELFF.

This chain connects TRBV11-2 to TRBJ1-6, with TRBD1 identical over 7 bases. The CDR3 contains 16 residues. Trimming took 6 bases from V and 7 from J; bases not matched to a gene: 12. The V gene's germline CDR1 is SGHAT and CDR2 FQNNGV. CDR3: CASRQLRQGENSPLHF. The DNA for the CDR3 is TGTGCCAGCAGACAGCTTCGACAGGGTGAGAATTCACCCCTCCACTTT.

This clone appeared once. This sequence joins TRBV19 and TRBJ1-1; no clear D gene. With 3 bases removed from V and 11 bases from J, the gap between germline ends came to 13 bases. The V gene's germline CDR1 is LNHDA and CDR2 SQIVND (reference sequence). The CDR3 has 12 residues. The CDR3 DNA reads TGTGCCAGTAGTATCGGAAATCGGGTGGCTTTCTTT. Translated, it gives CASSIGNRVAFF.

The J gene is TRBJ2-5, the V gene TRBV7-9, with 9 bases that match TRBD2. This CDR3 comprises 18 residues. V was pared by 5 bases and J by 1 base, with 14 bases of the junction left unmatched. Germline loops: CDR1 SEHNR, CDR2 FQNEAQ (reference sequence). CDR3 sequence reads: CASSTLVGLADPQETQYF. For the CDR3, the DNA is TGTGCCAGCAGCACCCTCGTGGGACTAGCAGACCCCCAAGAGACCCAGTACTTC.

In its sample, this clone was seen once. J is TRBJ1-1 and V is TRBV6-5; D may be TRBD1 (5 bases). Germline V gives CDR1 MNHEY, CDR2 SVGAGI. The CDR3 extends over 15 amino acids. Trimming stripped 8 bases from V and 5 bases from J, with 21 bases between. As DNA, the CDR3 is TGTGCCAGCCGGAGGGCATGGGGGGATCTAACTGAAGCTTTCTTT. Its protein product is CASRRAWGDLTEAFF.

The J gene is TRBJ2-7, the V gene TRBV7-8, with D tentatively TRBD1 (6 bases). V dropped 1 base and J dropped 2 bases, with 12 bases sitting between them. Germline V gene sequence: CDR1 SGHVS, CDR2 FQNEAQ. The CDR3 is 15 residues long. In DNA form, the CDR3 reads TGTGCCAGCAGCTTAGGGTTGCAGGGGCCCTACGAGCAGTACGTC. As protein: CASSLGLQGPYEQYV.

The chain employs TRBV5-4 and TRBJ1-2, with 9 bases matching TRBD1. The trim removed 3 bases at V and 4 bases at J, leaving 7 bases unmatched. Germline V gene sequence: CDR1 SGHNT, CDR2 YYREEE (reference sequence). The CDR3 has 15 residues. CDR3 in amino acids: CASSYNRGQGYGYTF. The CDR3 nucleotides are TGTGCCAGCAGCTACAACAGGGGGCAGGGCTATGGCTACACCTTC.

This chain uses TRBV6-5 with TRBJ1-2; TRBD1 might be the D (6 bases). Germline V gene sequence: CDR1 MNHEY, CDR2 SVGAGI. The CDR3 covers 14 residues. Trimming took off 11 bases at V and 6 bases at J, with 22 bases between the two ends. Here the CDR3 reads CAASPGGRIDGYTF. DNA of the CDR3: TGTGCCGCCTCCCCGGGGGGGCGCATCGATGGCTACACCTTC.

The chain uses TRBV30 and TRBJ2-2; perhaps TRBD2 as D (6 bases). From germline, CDR1 is GTSNPN and CDR2 SVGIG (reference sequence). Trimming cost V 1 base and J 2 bases, with 8 bases left between them. The CDR3 length is 14 residues. The CDR3 sequence is CAWSGGTNTGELFF. The CDR3, as DNA: TGTGCCTGGAGTGGAGGGACTAACACCGGGGAGCTGTTTTTT.

In this sample, this clone turned up a few times. The chain recombines TRBV7-3 with TRBJ1-6; no definite D call. The CDR3 spans 13 residues. V lost 1 base and J lost 10, with 8 bases in between. Germline loops: CDR1 SGHTA, CDR2 FQGTGA. Written as DNA, the CDR3 is TGTGCCAGCAGCTTAATGGAGAACTCACCCCTCCACTTT. This gives the protein CASSLMENSPLHF.

This rearrangement joins TRBV5-1 to TRBJ1-1; D is possibly TRBD1 (6 bases). The length of the CDR3 is 15 residues. Germline assignment: CDR1 SGHRS and CDR2 YFSETQ. V was clipped by 2 bases and J by 1 base, with 12 bases between them. CDR3 amino acids: CASSLVRGQNTEAFF. For the CDR3, the DNA is TGCGCCAGCAGCTTAGTCAGGGGACAGAACACTGAAGCTTTCTTT.

The chain carries TRBV2 and TRBJ2-2, with D unclear. Trimming left V 7 bases short and J 4 bases short, with 10 bases between. Germline CDR1 SNHLY, CDR2 FYNNEI. This CDR3 spans 13 amino acids. Here the CDR3 reads CASNKQPTGELFF. For the CDR3, the DNA is TGTGCCAGCAACAAACAGCCCACCGGGGAGCTGTTTTTT.